This T cell receptor beta chain is drawn from a study of human CD8 memory T cell subsets (dated by TCRdb to about 2020). About the full investigation: TCRbeta repertoires of stem-like (TSTEM), progenitor exhausted-like (TPEX) and effector memory CD8+ T cell subsets were compared to assess their clonal relationships. TCRbeta repertoires were obtained from about 6 donors, each contributing TSTEM, TPEX and effector memory subsets. On the study overall, not on this receptor specifically: The stem-like TSTEM and TPEX subsets each shared clonotypes with effector memory cells, but the TSTEM and TPEX repertoires had minimal overlap with each other, suggesting distinct antigen spectra. Normalized Shannon-Wiener diversity was similarly high in the TSTEM and TPEX subsets, while the effector memory subsets were comparatively less diverse. Only TCRbeta chains were sequenced, and the repertoire comparisons were based on roughly six donors and tested using paired t-tests with Bonferroni correction. Chao1 estimates suggested greater repertoire diversity in TSTEM than in TPEX subsets, potentially reflecting a broader range of specificities.

Based on the germline V gene (reference sequence), the CDR1 and CDR2 sequences are LNHDA and SQIVND. The CDR3 holds 15 amino acids from the cysteine to the phenylalanine. The record lacks a DNA sequence. About this clonotype itself: It has no known antigen specificity.

CCR7+ PD-1- TIGIT- cells were classified as stem-like memory CD8+ T cells (TSTEM). Peripheral blood mononuclear cells were isolated from healthy donor buffy coats by density gradient separation. The study enriched total CD8+ T cells through negative magnetic separation using EasySep or MojoSort CD8+ T cell isolation kits. For each subset, total RNA was extracted using an RNeasy Mini Kit from duplicate vials of about 150,000 sorted CD8+ T cells. PBMCs were used either fresh or after cryopreservation in fetal bovine serum containing roughly 9.1% DMSO. Fluorescence-activated cell sorting on a FACSAria III was used to sort the CD8+ T cell subsets to purity. For sequencing, a NextSeq 550 was employed. A Human TCR Profiling Kit was used to prepare UMI-labeled 5' RACE TCRbeta libraries. Every TCRbeta library was prepared in parallel, with the same number of PCR cycles used for all of the libraries. The original pipeline was this. The number of functional CDR3beta clonotypes in each TCRbeta library ranged from roughly 2,800 to 20,000. UMI extraction and consensus assembly used MIGEC 1.2.9, requiring at least three reads per UMI. MiXCR 3.0.3 was used to extract the in-frame CDR3beta repertoires. Each sample was downsampled to 42,000 randomly selected UMIs before diversity metrics were calculated in VDJtools 1.2.1. For each sample pair, the repertoire overlap metrics D, R and F2 were calculated in VDJtools using the top 3,000 clones. Each entry corresponds to one CDR3 protein sequence from reads that TCRdb reprocessed, and DNA is not given. In this record, the V and J calls reflect TCRdb's handling and not the investigators' own analysis. The data table for this sample lists thousands of distinct CDR3 sequences. Clones ranked in the top ten supply roughly a fifth of the sample.

The source of this sequence is a human donor in good health. The sample consisted of CD8+ stem-like memory T cells (TSCM and TCM) sorted from PBMCs. The cell subset or site label, as the study defines it: stem-like memory CD8 T cells (TSTEM), CCR7+ PD-1- TIGIT-. The V gene is TRBV19 and the J gene is TRBJ2-7; lacking DNA, the TRBD2 call made by TCRdb goes unchecked. The CDR3 reads as follows: CASSIGSGITYEQYF.